A selection of T cell receptor beta chains follows, all from one sample in a study of blood T cell repertoires in COVID-19. Some clones are missing from TCRdb's copy, which holds only in-frame ones; the method was immunoSEQ multiplex PCR. The sample lists about 350,000 clones, roughly 86% occurring once. Sequencing was done on a sample of PBMCs or T cells enriched from blood (not recorded which). Receptors originate from a woman aged 30 to 39 who had been exposed to COVID-19. The CDR3 runs from the conserved cysteine through the conserved F or W. The order of the fields is clone size, CDR3 length, J gene, D gene, V gene, CDR3 protein, CDR3 DNA. The D gene is left open where the match is weak. For some rows the clone size is stated as once, few or many, or as a class when expanded; others skip it.

clone size: .
CDR3 length: 15
J gene: TRBJ2-1
D gene: TRBD2
V gene: TRBV27
CDR3 protein: CASGSGLAGVNEQFF
CDR3 DNA: TGTGCCAGCGGATCGGGACTAGCGGGAGTAAATGAGCAGTTCTTC

clone size: .
CDR3 length: 15
J gene: TRBJ1-5
D gene: TRBD1
V gene: TRBV28
CDR3 protein: CASSPPTGGTQPQHF
CDR3 DNA: TGTGCCAGCAGTCCTCCTACAGGGGGCACTCAGCCCCAGCATTTT

clone size: .
CDR3 length: 13
J gene: TRBJ1-2
D gene: .
V gene: TRBV12-5
CDR3 protein: CASVRGLGYGYTF
CDR3 DNA: TGTGCTAGTGTCCGGGGTTTAGGCTATGGCTACACCTTC

clone size: few
CDR3 length: 16
J gene: TRBJ2-7
D gene: TRBD2
V gene: TRBV9
CDR3 protein: CASSAGGLAGVGEQYF
CDR3 DNA: TGTGCCAGCAGCGCTGGAGGACTAGCGGGAGTTGGGGAGCAGTACTTC

clone size: .
CDR3 length: 16
J gene: TRBJ2-1
D gene: TRBD2
V gene: TRBV28
CDR3 protein: CASSPQAAGGANEQFF
CDR3 DNA: TGTGCCAGCAGCCCCCAAGCAGCGGGAGGGGCTAATGAGCAGTTCTTC

clone size: .
CDR3 length: 15
J gene: TRBJ2-1
D gene: .
V gene: TRBV5-1
CDR3 protein: CASTLLVGENNEQFF
CDR3 DNA: TGCGCCAGCACTTTGCTGGTCGGGGAAAACAATGAGCAGTTCTTC

clone size: .
CDR3 length: 15
J gene: TRBJ2-1
D gene: .
V gene: TRBV5-1
CDR3 protein: CASSLAPSLYNEQFF
CDR3 DNA: TGCGCCAGCAGCTTGGCGCCCAGTCTTTACAATGAGCAGTTCTTC

clone size: .
CDR3 length: 14
J gene: TRBJ2-5
D gene: TRBD1
V gene: TRBV27
CDR3 protein: CASSSTGGRETQYF
CDR3 DNA: TGTGCCAGCAGTTCGACAGGGGGCCGAGAGACCCAGTACTTC

clone size: .
CDR3 length: 15
J gene: TRBJ2-2
D gene: TRBD2
V gene: TRBV7-9
CDR3 protein: CASSLSGIRTGELFF
CDR3 DNA: TGTGCCAGCAGCCTTAGCGGGATAAGGACCGGGGAGCTGTTTTTT

clone size: .
CDR3 length: 14
J gene: TRBJ1-6
D gene: .
V gene: TRBV2
CDR3 protein: CASSDAGFDSPLHF
CDR3 DNA: TGTGCCAGCAGTGACGCGGGGTTCGATTCACCCCTCCACTTT

clone size: .
CDR3 length: 17
J gene: TRBJ2-1
D gene: .
V gene: TRBV7-6
CDR3 protein: CASSLARAESSYNEQFF
CDR3 DNA: TGTGCCAGCAGCTTAGCGCGCGCGGAGAGCTCCTACAATGAGCAGTTCTTC

clone size: .
CDR3 length: 15
J gene: TRBJ2-7
D gene: TRBD1
V gene: TRBV6-5
CDR3 protein: CASSYSRDRVKKQYF
CDR3 DNA: TGTGCCAGCAGTTACAGCCGGGACAGGGTAAAGAAGCAGTACTTC

clone size: .
CDR3 length: 13
J gene: TRBJ1-2
D gene: .
V gene: TRBV3-1/TRBV3-2
CDR3 protein: CASSQGQFYGYTF
CDR3 DNA: TGTGCCAGCAGCCAAGGACAGTTCTATGGCTACACCTTC

clone size: .
CDR3 length: 12
J gene: TRBJ2-2
D gene: .
V gene: TRBV5-4
CDR3 protein: CASTRLTGELFF
CDR3 DNA: TGTGCCAGCACCCGTTTAACCGGGGAGCTGTTTTTT

clone size: .
CDR3 length: 12
J gene: TRBJ2-7
D gene: .
V gene: TRBV5-1
CDR3 protein: CASSWTDDEQYF
CDR3 DNA: TGCGCCAGCAGCTGGACAGACGACGAGCAGTACTTC

clone size: once
CDR3 length: 20
J gene: TRBJ2-5
D gene: .
V gene: TRBV21-1
CDR3 protein: CASSKLSTSGSLTLGETQYF
CDR3 DNA: TGTGCCAGCAGCAAATTAAGTACTAGCGGGAGCCTTACCCTGGGGGAGACCCAGTACTTC

clone size: .
CDR3 length: 18
J gene: TRBJ2-7
D gene: TRBD2
V gene: TRBV5-1
CDR3 protein: CASSLTTSGRAPGHEQYF
CDR3 DNA: TGCGCCAGCAGCTTAACTACTAGCGGGAGGGCCCCGGGGCACGAGCAGTACTTC

clone size: .
CDR3 length: 14
J gene: TRBJ2-1
D gene: TRBD2
V gene: TRBV5-1
CDR3 protein: CASTLGLAGNEQFF
CDR3 DNA: TGCGCCAGCACCCTGGGACTAGCGGGCAATGAGCAGTTCTTC

clone size: .
CDR3 length: 16
J gene: TRBJ2-7
D gene: .
V gene: TRBV14
CDR3 protein: CASSHLTGTSPGEQYF
CDR3 DNA: TGTGCCAGCAGCCACCTAACCGGGACATCGCCTGGGGAGCAGTACTTC

clone size: .
CDR3 length: 14
J gene: TRBJ2-3
D gene: TRBD1
V gene: TRBV7-2
CDR3 protein: CASSRDRDRDTQYF
CDR3 DNA: TGTGCCAGCAGCAGAGACCGGGACAGGGATACGCAGTATTTT

clone size: .
CDR3 length: 15
J gene: TRBJ1-2
D gene: TRBD1
V gene: TRBV14
CDR3 protein: CASSQILGQGNGYTF
CDR3 DNA: TGTGCCAGCAGCCAAATACTGGGACAGGGGAATGGCTACACCTTC

clone size: .
CDR3 length: 17
J gene: TRBJ1-2
D gene: .
V gene: TRBV14
CDR3 protein: CASSQDGSQQPNYGYTF
CDR3 DNA: TGTGCCAGCAGCCAAGACGGGAGCCAGCAACCTAACTATGGCTACACCTTC